What follows is one T cell receptor beta chain and its context. CD8+CD57+ cell expansion had been shown by flow cytometry in patients chosen for sequencing. Each patient gave a blood sample that was collected before any therapy had been received. The sample belongs to a study of CD8+CD57+ T cells in acquired aplastic anemia. The CDR3 is made up of 13 amino acids. V lost 3 bases to trimming and J lost 8 bases, with 16 bases between them. Germline CDR1 reads SQVTM; CDR2 reads ANQGSEA. Genomic DNA was employed as the template in profiling TCR beta VDJ and CDR3. TCRdb reprocessed the reads with MiXCR, giving one entry per CDR3 protein. The table records approximately 220,000 distinct CDR3 sequences, around 49% of them present only once.

V usage is TRBV29-1 and J usage is TRBJ1-2, with D perhaps matching TRBD1 (6 bases). The TCR sequence derives from a human donor with aplastic anemia. The sequenced material came from sorted CD4+, CD8+, or CD8+CD57+ T cells (not recorded which) from PBMCs. The CDR3 coding sequence is TGCAGCGTTGAGGGGCAGGGGAGTCGGGGCTACACCTTC. It codes for CSVEGQGSRGYTF.